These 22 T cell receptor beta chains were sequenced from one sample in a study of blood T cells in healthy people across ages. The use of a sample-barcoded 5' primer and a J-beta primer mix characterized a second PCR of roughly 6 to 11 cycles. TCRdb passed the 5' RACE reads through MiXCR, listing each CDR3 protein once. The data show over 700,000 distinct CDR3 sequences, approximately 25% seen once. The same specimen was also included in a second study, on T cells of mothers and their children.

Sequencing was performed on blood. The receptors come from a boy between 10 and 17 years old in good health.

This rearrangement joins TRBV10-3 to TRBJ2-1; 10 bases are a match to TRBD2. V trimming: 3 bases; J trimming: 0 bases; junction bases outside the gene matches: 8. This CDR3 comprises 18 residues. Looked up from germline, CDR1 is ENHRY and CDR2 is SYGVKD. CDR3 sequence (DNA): TGTGCCATCAGTGACCTCGGACTAGCGGAGCACTCCTACAATGAGCAGTTCTTC. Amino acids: CAISDLGLAEHSYNEQFF.

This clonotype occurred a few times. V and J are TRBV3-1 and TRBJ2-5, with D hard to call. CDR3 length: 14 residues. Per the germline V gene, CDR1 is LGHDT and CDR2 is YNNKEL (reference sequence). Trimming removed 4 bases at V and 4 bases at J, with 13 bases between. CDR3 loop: CASSPRDGPETQYF. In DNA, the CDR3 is TGTGCCAGCAGCCCTCGCGATGGCCCAGAGACCCAGTACTTC.

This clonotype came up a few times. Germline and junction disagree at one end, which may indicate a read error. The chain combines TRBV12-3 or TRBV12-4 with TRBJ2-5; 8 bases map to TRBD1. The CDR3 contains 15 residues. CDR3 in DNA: TGTGCCAGCAGTCCGCCGGGACAGGCCCAAGAGACCCGGTACTTC. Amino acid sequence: CASSPPGQAQETRYF.

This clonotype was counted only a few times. The chain's CDR3 is CASSAHGDSYEQYF. The CDR3 nucleotides read TGTGCCAGCAGCGCCCACGGGGACAGCTACGAGCAGTACTTC. The V and J genes are TRBV9 and TRBJ2-7; 7 bases agree with TRBD1. Germline trimming cut 3 bases from V and 3 bases from J; bases unmatched to any gene: 6. This CDR3 is 14 amino acids long. The germline gives CDR1 SGDLS, CDR2 YYNGEE.

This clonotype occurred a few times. The CDR3 region is CASSYSGVAEAFF. CDR3 nucleotide sequence: TGTGCCAGCAGTTACTCGGGGGTTGCTGAAGCTTTCTTT. The rearrangement joins TRBV6-5 to TRBJ1-1, with D maybe TRBD1 (5 bases). CDR1 is MNHEY, CDR2 SVGAGI, per germline. The CDR3 extends over 13 amino acids. Deletions cut 0 bases from V and 6 bases from J, with 8 bases between.

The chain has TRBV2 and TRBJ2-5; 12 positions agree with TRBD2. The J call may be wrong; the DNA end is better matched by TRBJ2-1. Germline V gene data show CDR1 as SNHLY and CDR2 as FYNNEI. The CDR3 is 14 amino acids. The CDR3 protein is CASTRTSGTNEQFF. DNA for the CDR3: TGTGCCAGCACTCGGACTAGCGGGACCAATGAGCAGTTCTTC.

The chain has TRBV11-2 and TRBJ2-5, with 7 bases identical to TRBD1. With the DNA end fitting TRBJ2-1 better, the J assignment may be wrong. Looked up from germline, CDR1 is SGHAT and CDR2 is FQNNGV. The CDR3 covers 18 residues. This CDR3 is CASSLPITGDVAWDEQFF. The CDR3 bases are TGTGCCAGCAGCTTACCGATAACAGGGGACGTGGCATGGGATGAGCAGTTCTTC.

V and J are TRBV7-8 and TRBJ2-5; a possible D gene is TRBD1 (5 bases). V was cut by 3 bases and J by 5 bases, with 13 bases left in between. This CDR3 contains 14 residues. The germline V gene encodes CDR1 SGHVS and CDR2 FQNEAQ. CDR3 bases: TGTGCCAGCAGCTTTAAGCAGGGTGGGGAGACCCAGTACTTC. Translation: CASSFKQGGETQYF.

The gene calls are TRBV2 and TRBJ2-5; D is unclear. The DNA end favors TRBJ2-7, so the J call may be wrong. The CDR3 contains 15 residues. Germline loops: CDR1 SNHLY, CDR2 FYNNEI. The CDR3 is CASSEALRRTYEQYF. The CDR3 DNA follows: TGTGCCAGCAGTGAAGCGCTCCGGAGAACCTACGAGCAGTACTTC.

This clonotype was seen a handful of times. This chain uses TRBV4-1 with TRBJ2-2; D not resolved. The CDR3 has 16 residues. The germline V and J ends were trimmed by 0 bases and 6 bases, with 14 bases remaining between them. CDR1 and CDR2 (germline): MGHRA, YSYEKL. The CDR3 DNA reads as TGCGCCAGCAGCCAAGATAGGGCCTTTCGGTCCGGGGAGCTGTTTTTT. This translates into CASSQDRAFRSGELFF.

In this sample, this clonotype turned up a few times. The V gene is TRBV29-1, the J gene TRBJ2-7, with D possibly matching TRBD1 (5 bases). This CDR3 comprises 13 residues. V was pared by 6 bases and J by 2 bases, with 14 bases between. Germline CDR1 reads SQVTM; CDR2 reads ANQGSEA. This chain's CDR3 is CSVSTVGAYEQYF. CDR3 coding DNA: TGCAGCGTATCGACAGTAGGGGCCTACGAGCAGTACTTC.

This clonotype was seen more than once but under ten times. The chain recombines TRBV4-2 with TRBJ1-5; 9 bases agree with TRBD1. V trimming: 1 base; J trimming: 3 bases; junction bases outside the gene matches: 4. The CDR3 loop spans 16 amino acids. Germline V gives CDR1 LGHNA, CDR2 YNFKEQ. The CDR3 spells CASSQGTGDPNQPQHF. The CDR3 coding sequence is TGTGCCAGCAGCCAAGGGACAGGGGATCCCAATCAGCCCCAGCATTTT.

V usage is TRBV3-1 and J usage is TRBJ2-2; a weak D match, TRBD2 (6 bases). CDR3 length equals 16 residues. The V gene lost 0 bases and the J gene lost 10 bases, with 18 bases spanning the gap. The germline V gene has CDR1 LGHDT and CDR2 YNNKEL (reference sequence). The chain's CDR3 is CASSQDPREAFEELFF. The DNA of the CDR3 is TGTGCCAGCAGCCAAGATCCGAGGGAGGCGTTCGAGGAGCTGTTTTTT. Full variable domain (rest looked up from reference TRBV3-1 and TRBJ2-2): DTAVSQTPKYLVTQMGNDKSIKCEQNLGHDTMYWYKQDSKKFLKIMFSYNNKELIINETVPNRFSPKSPDKAHLNLHINSLELGDSAVYFCASSQDPREAFEELFFGEGSRLTVL.

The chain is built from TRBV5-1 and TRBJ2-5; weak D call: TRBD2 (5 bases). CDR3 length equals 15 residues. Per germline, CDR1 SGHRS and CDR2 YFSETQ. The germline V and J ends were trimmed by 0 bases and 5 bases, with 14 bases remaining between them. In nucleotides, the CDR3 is TGCGCCAGCAGCTTGGGGCCCATGAGCGGCGAGACCCAGTACTTC. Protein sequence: CASSLGPMSGETQYF. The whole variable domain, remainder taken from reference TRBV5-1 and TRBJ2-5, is KAGVTQTPRYLIKTRGQQVTLSCSPISGHRSVSWYQQTPGQGLQFLFEYFSETQRNKGNFPGRFSGRQFSNSRSEMNVSTLELGDSALYLCASSLGPMSGETQYFGPGTRLLVL.

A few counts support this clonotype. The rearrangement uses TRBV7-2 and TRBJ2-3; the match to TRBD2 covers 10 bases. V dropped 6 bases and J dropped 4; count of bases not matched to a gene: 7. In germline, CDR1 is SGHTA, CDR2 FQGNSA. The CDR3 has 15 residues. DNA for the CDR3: TGTGCCAGCAGGGTAGCGGGGGGCCACGCAGATACGCAGTATTTT. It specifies CASRVAGGHADTQYF.

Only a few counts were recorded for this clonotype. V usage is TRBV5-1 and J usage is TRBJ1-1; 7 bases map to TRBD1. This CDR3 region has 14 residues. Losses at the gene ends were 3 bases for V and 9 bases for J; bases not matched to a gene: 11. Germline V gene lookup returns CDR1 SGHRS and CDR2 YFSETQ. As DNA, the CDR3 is TGCGCCAGCAGCTCCCGGGACAGCCTTAATCAAGCTTTCTTT. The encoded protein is CASSSRDSLNQAFF.

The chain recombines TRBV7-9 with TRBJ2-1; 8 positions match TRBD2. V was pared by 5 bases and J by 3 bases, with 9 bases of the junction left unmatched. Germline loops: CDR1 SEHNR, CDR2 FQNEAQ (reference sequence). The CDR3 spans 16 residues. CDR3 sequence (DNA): TGTGCCAGCAGCCAGACGGGGCGGGGGGACTACAATGAGCAGTTCTTC. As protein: CASSQTGRGDYNEQFF.

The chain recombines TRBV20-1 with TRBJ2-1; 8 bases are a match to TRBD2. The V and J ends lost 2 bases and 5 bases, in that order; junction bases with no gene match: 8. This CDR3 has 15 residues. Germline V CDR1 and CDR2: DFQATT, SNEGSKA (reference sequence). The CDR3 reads CSARQWTSQNNEQFF. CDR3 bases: TGCAGTGCTAGACAGTGGACTAGCCAAAACAATGAGCAGTTCTTC.

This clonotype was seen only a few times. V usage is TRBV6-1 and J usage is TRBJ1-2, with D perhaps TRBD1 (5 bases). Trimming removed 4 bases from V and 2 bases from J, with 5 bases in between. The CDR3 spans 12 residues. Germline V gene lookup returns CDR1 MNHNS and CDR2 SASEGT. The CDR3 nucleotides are TGTGCCAGCAGTGGGGACAACTATGGCTACACCTTC. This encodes CASSGDNYGYTF.

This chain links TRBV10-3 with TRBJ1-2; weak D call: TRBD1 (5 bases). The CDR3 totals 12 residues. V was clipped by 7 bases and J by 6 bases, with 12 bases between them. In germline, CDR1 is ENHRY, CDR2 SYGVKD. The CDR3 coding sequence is TGTGCCATCAACGGCAGGGAAGATGGCTACACCTTC. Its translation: CAINGREDGYTF.

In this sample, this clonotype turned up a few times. The CDR3 sequence is CASSVRTHEQYF. As DNA, the CDR3 is TGTGCCAGCAGTGTACGGACCCACGAGCAGTACTTC. The chain couples TRBV2 to TRBJ2-7; D is uncertain. This CDR3 region has 12 residues. The germline gives CDR1 SNHLY, CDR2 FYNNEI. V lost 4 bases and J 5 bases, leaving 9 bases between the germline ends.

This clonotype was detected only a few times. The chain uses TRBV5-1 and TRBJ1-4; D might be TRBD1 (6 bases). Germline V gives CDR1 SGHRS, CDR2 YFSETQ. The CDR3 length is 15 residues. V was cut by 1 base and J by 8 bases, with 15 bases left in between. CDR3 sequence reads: CASSLSSQGGEKLFF. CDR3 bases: TGCGCCAGCAGCTTGTCTTCACAGGGTGGCGAAAAACTGTTTTTT.